This TCR beta chain was identified during a study of T cells in narcolepsy. This CDR3 has 16 residues. Germline lookup yields CDR1 SGHDT and CDR2 YYEEEE. V lost 4 bases, J lost 0 bases, and 4 bases stayed unmatched. Here immunoSEQ multiplex PCR was the method, and the copy in TCRdb shows in-frame clones only, minus some. The sample contains about 30,000 clones, approximately 82% of which appear only once. The receptor comes from a human donor with narcolepsy. Sequenced input: CD45RA- memory CD4+ T cells from PBMCs. The chain couples TRBV5-6 to TRBJ1-4, with 9 bases identical to TRBD1. The CDR3 sequence: CASSPDRGSTNEKLFF. Here the CDR3 DNA reads TGTGCCAGCAGCCCGGACAGGGGTTCAACTAATGAAAAACTGTTTTTT.